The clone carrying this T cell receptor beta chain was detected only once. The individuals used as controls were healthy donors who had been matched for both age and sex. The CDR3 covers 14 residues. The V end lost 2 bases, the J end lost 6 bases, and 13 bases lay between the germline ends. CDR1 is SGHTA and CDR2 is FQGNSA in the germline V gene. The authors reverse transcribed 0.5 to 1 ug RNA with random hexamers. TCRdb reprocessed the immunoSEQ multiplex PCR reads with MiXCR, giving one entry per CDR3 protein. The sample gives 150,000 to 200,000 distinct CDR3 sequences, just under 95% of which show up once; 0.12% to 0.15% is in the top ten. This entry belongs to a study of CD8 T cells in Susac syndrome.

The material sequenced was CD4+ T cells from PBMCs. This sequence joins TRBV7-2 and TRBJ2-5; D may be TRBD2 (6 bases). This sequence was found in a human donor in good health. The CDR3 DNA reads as TGTGCCAGCAGCTTACGGGGGAGCAAGCAGACCCAGTACTTC. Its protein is CASSLRGSKQTQYF.